This record looks at one T cell receptor beta chain sequence and its context. What it recognizes is unknown. At one end, the junction sequence differs from germline, possibly due to a read error. Germline V gene sequence: CDR1 MDHEN, CDR2 SYDVKM. CDR3 length equals 13 residues. Reverse transcription of all isolated RNA meant that expressed TCRB transcripts were sequenced. The data were produced by immunoSEQ multiplex PCR, yet TCRdb's version contains in-frame clones alone and is incomplete. Of 95,000 to 110,000 clones listed, approximately 30% are singletons. This sample is part of a study of beta chain features in type 1 diabetes. The wider study: The patients were much like the healthy donors in age, gender and cell yields. Study results and limitations: Naive, central memory and Treg TCRB repertoires seemed to resemble each other more closely in patients than they did in healthy donors. A cDNA-based sequencing approach could over-represent cells with high TCR expression. There was a moderate but significant shortening of TCRB CDR3s in all four CD4+ subsets of Type 1 diabetes patients.

The V call is TRBV28, the J call TRBJ1-2; D unclear. The receptor was isolated from a woman younger than 30 with type 1 diabetes. The material sequenced was central memory CD4+ T cells from blood. The CDR3 region is CVSSQPGNYGYTF. The CDR3 coding sequence is TGTGTCAGCAGTCAGCCGGGTAACTATGGCTACACCTTC.